A single sample is the source of the 24 T cell receptor beta chains below, sequenced in a study of beta chain features in type 1 diabetes. Sequenced material consisted of expressed TCRB transcripts (all of the isolated RNA was reverse transcribed). Data came from immunoSEQ multiplex PCR; TCRdb stores just in-frame clones and leaves some out. The sample has approximately 170,000 clones; approximately 7.9% are singletons. Study-wide results and limits: Type 1 diabetes patients had TCRB CDR3s that were shorter (moderately but significantly so) in all four CD4+ subsets.

These receptors have no known antigen. The sequenced sample consisted of central memory CD4+ T cells from blood. The origin of the receptors is a man younger than 30 with type 1 diabetes.

The V call is TRBV6-4, the J call TRBJ1-1; D unresolved. The CDR3 runs 15 residues. V lost 5 bases and J lost 0, with 13 bases in between. In germline, CDR1 is MRHNA, CDR2 SNTAGT. CDR3 nucleotides: TGTGCCAGCAGTCCCGAGCCGCGGTTGAACACTGAAGCTTTCTTT. This encodes CASSPEPRLNTEAFF.

This clone was seen more than once but under ten times. This chain links TRBV30 with TRBJ1-6, with D possibly being TRBD1 (6 bases). The CDR3 covers 15 residues. Trimming took off 0 bases at V and 9 bases at J, with 15 bases between the two ends. Germline-derived CDR1 and CDR2 are GTSNPN and SVGIG (reference sequence). CDR3 DNA: TGTGCCTGGAGTGTATTGGGGGCGGTTGGTTCACCCCTCCACTTT. As protein: CAWSVLGAVGSPLHF.

This clone was detected only a few times. The gene calls are TRBV7-9 and TRBJ1-2, with D perhaps matching TRBD1 (6 bases). The germline V gene has CDR1 SEHNR and CDR2 FQNEAQ (reference sequence). The CDR3 length is 13 residues. V was pared by 5 bases and J by 3 bases, with 10 bases between. The CDR3 DNA reads as TGTGCCAGCAGCAGACGGACAGACTATGGCTACACCTTC. Its translation is CASSRRTDYGYTF.

V gene TRBV5-1 combines with J gene TRBJ2-7; possibly TRBD1 for D (5 bases). V lost 3 bases and J lost 2, with 12 bases in between. Germline loops: CDR1 SGHRS, CDR2 YFSETQ. This CDR3 is 14 amino acids long. The CDR3 region has the DNA TGCGCCAGCAGCTCCAGGGTAGACCCCTACGAGCAGTACTTC. It encodes CASSSRVDPYEQYF.

V is TRBV6-1 and J is TRBJ2-3; no clear D gene. Germline assignment: CDR1 MNHNS and CDR2 SASEGT. V dropped 6 bases and J dropped 2 bases, with 3 bases sitting between them. The CDR3 extends over 11 amino acids. CDR3 coding DNA: TGTGCCAGCAGCCTCACAGATACGCAGTATTTT. Translating it yields CASSLTDTQYF.

The chain employs TRBV7-9 and TRBJ2-7; 11 bases align to TRBD2. J was trimmed by 4 bases and V by 5 bases; bases with no gene match: 7. The CDR3 is 15 amino acids. The germline CDR1 and CDR2 sequences are SEHNR and FQNEAQ (reference sequence). CDR3 residues: CASSPLSGGAYEQYF. Written as DNA, the CDR3 is TGTGCCAGCAGCCCGCTTAGCGGGGGGGCGTACGAGCAGTACTTC.

This clone was recorded at least ten times. This same CDR3 is encoded by further DNA sequences in the sample. The chain employs TRBV7-2 and TRBJ2-5; TRBD1 matches at 7 bases. The ends lost 2 bases at V and 5 bases at J; junction bases unmatched: 5. The CDR3 is 14 amino acids. CDR1 SGHTA and CDR2 FQGNSA come from the germline V gene. As DNA, the CDR3 is TGTGCCAGCAGCTTACAAGGGGGCCGTGAGACCCAGTACTTC. Its protein is CASSLQGGRETQYF.

This clone was detected only a few times. The J gene is TRBJ2-1, the V gene TRBV5-1; D gene unclear. Germline lookup yields CDR1 SGHRS and CDR2 YFSETQ. CDR3 length: 15 residues. Trimming took off 8 bases at V and 6 bases at J, with 21 bases between the two ends. The CDR3 DNA sequence: TGCGCCAGTAGAGGCGTCATCGGCGACTTCAATGAGCAGTTCTTC. Protein sequence: CASRGVIGDFNEQFF. The variable domain in full, completed from reference TRBV5-1 and TRBJ2-1, reads KAGVTQTPRYLIKTRGQQVTLSCSPISGHRSVSWYQQTPGQGLQFLFEYFSETQRNKGNFPGRFSGRQFSNSRSEMNVSTLELGDSALYLCASRGVIGDFNEQFFGPGTRLTVL.

The chain combines TRBV2 with TRBJ2-1, with D possibly TRBD1 on 6 matching bases. V lost 11 bases and J 4 bases, leaving 15 bases between the germline ends. Looked up from germline, CDR1 is SNHLY and CDR2 is FYNNEI. There are 13 residues in the CDR3. CDR3 DNA: TGTGCCTCTAGACAGGTCCTTTACAATGAGCAGTTCTTC. It is translated as CASRQVLYNEQFF. The variable domain in full, with the rest retrieved from reference TRBV2 and TRBJ2-1, is EPEVTQTPSHQVTQMGQEVILRCVPISNHLYFYWYRQILGQKVEFLVSFYNNEISEKSEIFDDQFSVERPDGSNFTLKIRSTKLEDSAMYFCASRQVLYNEQFFGPGTRLTVL.

At least ten counts were recorded for this clone. The genes are TRBV5-1 and TRBJ2-2; D might be TRBD1 (5 bases). The germline V gene encodes CDR1 SGHRS and CDR2 YFSETQ. V lost 4 bases and J lost 0, with 13 bases in between. The CDR3 contains 16 residues. CDR3 bases: TGCGCCAGCAGCCTTGGGGCCAGGACGAACACCGGGGAGCTGTTTTTT. Amino acid sequence: CASSLGARTNTGELFF.

This clone was seen a few times. V and J are TRBV7-2 and TRBJ2-2, with TRBD1 matching over 10 bases. CDR3 length: 15 amino acids. V shed 5 bases and J 5 bases; nucleotides not matched to a gene: 5. CDR1 SGHTA and CDR2 FQGNSA come from the germline V gene. The CDR3 reads CASSRTGGNTGELFF. The DNA for the CDR3 is TGTGCCAGCAGCCGGACAGGGGGGAATACCGGGGAGCTGTTTTTT.

This clone showed up just a few times. The V gene is TRBV7-2, the J gene TRBJ2-2, with TRBD2 matching 7 bases. The CDR3 has 16 amino acids. Germline V gives CDR1 SGHTA, CDR2 FQGNSA. V lost 2 bases and J lost 0; bases outside the gene matches: 3. CDR3 nucleotide sequence: TGTGCCAGCAGCTTAAACAGCGGGACGAACACCGGGGAGCTGTTTTTT. Its protein is CASSLNSGTNTGELFF.

This clone has more than one count but fewer than ten. The J gene is TRBJ2-5, the V gene TRBV2, with a tentative D call TRBD2 (6 bases). Germline V gene sequence: CDR1 SNHLY, CDR2 FYNNEI. Trimming took 7 bases from V and 1 from J, leaving 13 bases between them. The CDR3 loop spans 14 amino acids. DNA for the CDR3: TGTGCCAGCAAGGGGATGACTAGCCAAGAGACCCAGTACTTC. Encoded protein: CASKGMTSQETQYF.

The J gene is TRBJ2-7, the V gene TRBV7-2; possibly TRBD1 for D (5 bases). The CDR3 covers 14 residues. Trimming removed 1 base from V and 3 bases from J, with 10 bases in between. The germline V gene encodes CDR1 SGHTA and CDR2 FQGNSA. The CDR3 DNA reads as TGTGCCAGCAGCTTAGAGGGGCTCAACTACGAGCAGTACTTC. Translation gives CASSLEGLNYEQYF.

This clone was counted only a few times. V and J are TRBV28 and TRBJ2-7; 14 bases map to TRBD2. J was trimmed by 3 bases and V by 7 bases; bases with no gene match: 11. CDR1 MDHEN and CDR2 SYDVKM come from the germline V gene. The CDR3 spans 17 residues. CDR3 DNA sequence: TGTGCCAGCAAACTGAGACTAGCGGGAGGGACGAGCTACGAGCAGTACTTC. Amino acid sequence: CASKLRLAGGTSYEQYF.

A remark on this clone: Other DNA sequences from this sample encode an identical CDR3 as well. The chain employs TRBV9 and TRBJ2-1; TRBD2 agrees at 12 bases. Germline values: CDR1 SGDLS, CDR2 YYNGEE. The V and J ends lost 4 bases and 7 bases, in that order; junction bases with no gene match: 9. CDR3 length: 16 residues. CDR3 bases: TGTGCCAGCAGCCCGAGGACTAGCGGGGCCCTAAATGAGCAGTTCTTC. As protein: CASSPRTSGALNEQFF. The whole variable domain, filled in from reference TRBV9 and TRBJ2-1, reads DSGVTQTPKHLITATGQRVTLRCSPRSGDLSVYWYQQSLDQGLQFLIQYYNGEERAKGNILERFSAQQFPDLHSELNLSSLELGDSALYFCASSPRTSGALNEQFFGPGTRLTVL.

This chain links TRBV13 with TRBJ1-1; 7 positions match TRBD1. Germline values: CDR1 PRHDT, CDR2 FYEKMQ (reference sequence). The V segment lost 2 bases and the J segment 5 bases; nucleotides outside the gene matches: 8. The CDR3 is made up of 15 amino acids. CDR3 nucleotides: TGTGCCAGCAGCTTAATTGAGGGGGCGAGGACTGAAGCTTTCTTT. Its translation: CASSLIEGARTEAFF.

The V call is TRBV5-1, the J call TRBJ2-3; TRBD2 aligns across 7 bases. V dropped 6 bases and J dropped 4; count of bases not matched to a gene: 8. The CDR3 is 14 residues long. The germline gives CDR1 SGHRS, CDR2 YFSETQ. CDR3 sequence (DNA): TGCGCCAGCACAAAAGGGAGGGGCGCAGATACGCAGTATTTT. Translation: CASTKGRGADTQYF. Based on the CDR3 plus reference TRBV5-1 and TRBJ2-3, the full variable domain is KAGVTQTPRYLIKTRGQQVTLSCSPISGHRSVSWYQQTPGQGLQFLFEYFSETQRNKGNFPGRFSGRQFSNSRSEMNVSTLELGDSALYLCASTKGRGADTQYFGPGTRLTVL.

This clone came up a few times. The J gene is TRBJ2-1, the V gene TRBV19, with 9 bases matching TRBD1. Germline CDR1 is LNHDA and CDR2 is SQIVND (reference sequence). The ends lost 6 bases at V and 8 bases at J; junction bases unmatched: 11. This CDR3 has 15 amino acids. Here the CDR3 reads CASSQTGTGRYEQFF. The CDR3 coding sequence is TGTGCCAGTAGCCAAACCGGGACAGGGCGCTATGAGCAGTTCTTC.

The chain employs TRBV18 and TRBJ1-6; TRBD1 matches at 7 bases. The CDR3 totals 13 residues. The germline V gene has CDR1 KGHSH and CDR2 LQKENI. Trimming took 1 base from V and 10 from J; bases not matched to a gene: 1. The CDR3 is CASSPRDRSPLHF. CDR3 bases: TGTGCCAGCTCACCACGGGACAGATCACCCCTCCACTTT.

This clone was detected a few times. The chain carries TRBV19 and TRBJ2-1, with 12 nucleotides matching TRBD1. Germline V lookup: CDR1 LNHDA, CDR2 SQIVND (reference sequence). The length of the CDR3 is 17 residues. V gave up 3 bases and J gave up 5 bases; unmatched junction bases: 8. As DNA, the CDR3 is TGTGCCAGTAGTATTATGTTTGGGACAGGGGGCCACAATGAGCAGTTCTTC. It encodes CASSIMFGTGGHNEQFF.

The sample holds a few counts of this clone. V and J are TRBV4-1 and TRBJ2-1, with a weak D call TRBD2 (6 bases). V was clipped by 4 bases and J by 0 bases, with 19 bases between them. Germline assignment: CDR1 MGHRA and CDR2 YSYEKL. The CDR3 extends over 18 amino acids. The DNA of the CDR3 is TGCGCCAGCAGCCTATCAACTCTCACGGAGGGCTCCTACAATGAGCAGTTCTTC. Its translation is CASSLSTLTEGSYNEQFF.

This clone came up a few times. The chain recombines TRBV19 with TRBJ2-1, with 8 bases lining up with TRBD2. The CDR3 is 17 amino acids. The V and J ends lost 3 bases and 2 bases, in that order; junction bases with no gene match: 9. Looked up from germline, CDR1 is LNHDA and CDR2 is SQIVND (reference sequence). The CDR3, as DNA: TGTGCCAGTAGTATGCGGGCTAGCGGGTTGGCCTACAATGAGCAGTTCTTC. This sequence encodes CASSMRASGLAYNEQFF.

The chain combines TRBV7-9 with TRBJ2-7, with 7 bases aligning to TRBD2. V trimming: 4 bases; J trimming: 9 bases; junction bases outside the gene matches: 6. From germline, CDR1 is SEHNR and CDR2 FQNEAQ (reference sequence). The CDR3 extends over 12 amino acids. CDR3 protein: CASSSWGGRQYF. Written as DNA, the CDR3 is TGTGCCAGCAGCTCTTGGGGGGGTCGGCAGTACTTC.